The 26 T cell receptor beta chains given below trace back to one sample, sequenced in a study of human T cells and chemical hapten exposure. Specified time point: pre-sensitization, week 0. The treatment: therapeutic diphenylcyclopropenone sensitization with weekly scalp DPC. TCRdb redid the calling of the RACE reads with MiXCR, one entry per CDR3 protein. Among 250,000 or so distinct CDR3 sequences listed, approximately 8.6% were seen once. The material sequenced was whole blood, taken in connection with sensitization to the hapten diphenylcyclopropenone (DPC). These receptor sequences come from a woman between 35 and 50 years old with alopecia areata. Some clones in this sample may be carry-over from other donors' samples.

This clonotype was found a few times. The CDR3 protein is CASSVEDSNTGELFF. The CDR3 DNA reads as TGTGCCAGCAGCGTAGAGGACTCGAACACCGGGGAGCTGTTTTTT. The genes are TRBV9 and TRBJ2-2, with a weak D call TRBD2 (5 bases). The CDR3 has 15 residues. Germline assignment: CDR1 SGDLS and CDR2 YYNGEE. Trimming stripped 0 bases from V and 0 bases from J, with 6 bases between.

This chain connects TRBV28 to TRBJ1-2; TRBD1 aligns across 9 bases. The CDR3 runs 12 residues. Germline V gene data show CDR1 as MDHEN and CDR2 as SYDVKM. V shed 6 bases and J 5 bases; nucleotides not matched to a gene: 1. CDR3 sequence (DNA): TGTGCCAGCAGGGGACAGGGATATGGCTACACCTTC. The encoded protein is CASRGQGYGYTF.

The sample holds a few counts of this clonotype. The rearrangement uses TRBV11-2 and TRBJ2-5; the D is unclear. CDR1 and CDR2 from the germline V gene are SGHAT and FQNNGV. Between the trimmed V and J ends, which lost 3 bases and 8 bases, there was a span of 7 bases. The CDR3 length is 11 residues. DNA of the CDR3: TGTGCCAGCAGCTTTGGTTTCACCCAGTACTTC. Translated, it gives CASSFGFTQYF.

This chain joins TRBV5-1 and TRBJ1-2; weak D call: TRBD1 (5 bases). Deletions cut 4 bases from V and 0 bases from J, with 13 bases between. CDR3 length: 15 residues. CDR1 and CDR2 from the germline V gene are SGHRS and YFSETQ. The chain's CDR3 is CASSLETASNYGYTF. CDR3 nucleotides: TGCGCCAGCAGCCTCGAGACAGCCTCTAACTATGGCTACACCTTC.

Ten or more counts support this clonotype. J is TRBJ2-3 and V is TRBV6-2 or TRBV6-3; 8 bases fit TRBD2. In germline, CDR1 is MNHEY, CDR2 SVGEGT. J gave up 5 bases and V 2 bases, and 6 bases lay outside the gene matches. CDR3 length: 15 residues. CDR3 sequence: CASSYITGGRDTQYF. In DNA form, the CDR3 reads TGTGCCAGCAGTTACATAACGGGAGGGAGAGATACGCAGTATTTT.

This chain uses TRBV5-4 with TRBJ2-5, with a possible D match to TRBD1 (5 bases). Trimming removed 0 bases at V and 5 bases at J, with 14 bases between. Germline values: CDR1 SGHNT, CDR2 YYREEE (reference sequence). This CDR3 comprises 15 residues. The CDR3 is CASSLGQGFAETQYF. CDR3 DNA sequence: TGTGCCAGCAGCTTGGGCCAGGGCTTCGCCGAGACCCAGTACTTC.

There are many counts of this clonotype. CDR3 coding DNA: TGTGCCAGCTCACCTAGCGGGAGCTACAATGAGCAGTTCTTC. It yields the protein CASSPSGSYNEQFF. The J gene is TRBJ2-1, the V gene TRBV18, with 9 bases matching TRBD2. The V segment lost 3 bases and the J segment 3 bases; nucleotides outside the gene matches: 0. The CDR3 spans 14 residues. Looked up from germline, CDR1 is KGHSH and CDR2 is LQKENI. The full variable domain, completed using reference TRBV18 and TRBJ2-1, is NAGVMQNPRHLVRRRGQEARLRCSPMKGHSHVYWYRQLPEEGLKFMVYLQKENIIDESGMPKERFSAEFPKEGPSILRIQQVVRGDSAAYFCASSPSGSYNEQFFGPGTRLTVL.

The chain employs TRBV9 and TRBJ1-2, with D uncertain. The germline V gene has CDR1 SGDLS and CDR2 YYNGEE. The CDR3 is 14 amino acids. The V end lost 4 bases, the J end lost 4 bases, and 14 bases lay between the germline ends. CDR3 coding DNA: TGTGCCAGCAGCCTTATCATTGACGGCTATGGCTACACCTTC. Translation: CASSLIIDGYGYTF.

The CDR3 is CASRMTGINEQFF. In DNA, the CDR3 is TGTGCCAGCAGGATGACAGGTATCAATGAGCAGTTCTTC. V gene TRBV25-1 combines with J gene TRBJ2-1, with D perhaps TRBD1 (6 bases). CDR1 and CDR2 (germline): MGHDK, SYGVNS. CDR3 length: 13 residues. Trimming left V 6 bases short and J 6 bases short, with 12 bases between.

V gene TRBV7-2 combines with J gene TRBJ2-5; the D is unclear. Germline CDR1 and CDR2: SGHTA and FQGNSA. The CDR3 extends over 13 amino acids. V was clipped by 8 bases and J by 0 bases, with 10 bases between them. CDR3 sequence reads: CASGSQYQETQYF. The CDR3 coding sequence is TGTGCCAGCGGGTCCCAGTACCAAGAGACCCAGTACTTC.

This clonotype occurred a few times. V usage is TRBV27 and J usage is TRBJ2-1; TRBD2 agrees at 8 bases. V dropped 3 bases and J dropped 2; count of bases not matched to a gene: 6. This CDR3 is 16 amino acids long. Per the germline V gene, CDR1 is MNHEY and CDR2 is SMNVEV (reference sequence). CDR3 nucleotides: TGTGCCAGCAGTTTTTATAACGGGAGGGCCTACAATGAGCAGTTCTTC. Protein product: CASSFYNGRAYNEQFF.

The chain employs TRBV20-1 and TRBJ2-3, with TRBD2 matching 8 bases. The CDR3 runs to 15 residues. CDR1 is DFQATT and CDR2 is SNEGSKA in the germline V gene (reference sequence). The V gene end was trimmed by 3 bases and the J gene end by 4 bases; junction bases not matched to a gene: 9. CDR3 in DNA: TGCAGTGCTAGTTGGTTCGGGAGGGCTTCAGATACGCAGTATTTT. Residues: CSASWFGRASDTQYF.

In this sample, this clonotype turned up a few times. V usage is TRBV7-2 and J usage is TRBJ1-5, with 8 bases aligning to TRBD1. The germline V gene encodes CDR1 SGHTA and CDR2 FQGNSA. The CDR3 totals 13 residues. Trimming removed 4 bases from V and 8 bases from J; junction bases left unmatched: 4. The CDR3 protein is CASSWQGAEPQHF. The CDR3 DNA is TGTGCCAGCAGCTGGCAGGGGGCGGAGCCCCAGCATTTT.

This clonotype was recorded a few times. V and J are TRBV2 and TRBJ2-1; D might be TRBD1 or TRBD2, each matching 5 bases. Trimming took off 5 bases at V and 5 bases at J, with 19 bases between the two ends. The germline V gene has CDR1 SNHLY and CDR2 FYNNEI. CDR3 length: 16 amino acids. The CDR3 DNA reads TGTGCCAGCAGTTGGGACCCAAACGTCGGGAACAATGAGCAGTTCTTC. Its translation is CASSWDPNVGNNEQFF.

This clonotype has only a few counts. The V gene is TRBV5-1, the J gene TRBJ2-2; no definite D call. The CDR3 spans 14 residues. Germline CDR1 and CDR2: SGHRS and YFSETQ. Trimming pared 5 bases from V and 0 bases from J, leaving 8 bases between. The chain's CDR3 is CASRSVANTGELFF. The CDR3 nucleotides read TGCGCCAGCAGAAGCGTAGCGAACACCGGGGAGCTGTTTTTT.

A few counts support this clonotype. V and J are TRBV7-2 and TRBJ1-5; no clear D. Germline V gene lookup returns CDR1 SGHTA and CDR2 FQGNSA. Trimming pared 1 base from V and 7 bases from J, leaving 11 bases between. The CDR3 length is 14 residues. In DNA form, the CDR3 reads TGTGCCAGCAGCTTAGTTCCCCTGATACAGCCCCAGCATTTT. Its protein is CASSLVPLIQPQHF.

This chain links TRBV5-6 with TRBJ1-4; TRBD1 aligns across 7 bases. CDR1 SGHDT and CDR2 YYEEEE come from the germline V gene. V lost 4 bases and J lost 0; bases outside the gene matches: 3. CDR3 size: 15 residues. The CDR3: CASSGTATTNEKLFF. The DNA for the CDR3 is TGTGCCAGCAGCGGGACAGCAACAACTAATGAAAAACTGTTTTTT.

This clonotype was seen repeatedly, ten times or more. V and J are TRBV20-1 and TRBJ1-5; no clear D. The V gene lost 3 bases and the J gene lost 6 bases, with 9 bases spanning the gap. CDR1 and CDR2 from the germline V gene are DFQATT and SNEGSKA (reference sequence). The CDR3 consists of 12 residues. CDR3 loop: CSASDGVQPQHF. Here the CDR3 DNA reads TGCAGTGCTAGCGACGGTGTTCAGCCCCAGCATTTT.

The rearrangement joins TRBV7-9 to TRBJ2-1; no definite D call. The V end was cut by 1 base, the J end by 3 bases, with 7 bases between. The CDR3 covers 14 residues. The germline CDR1 and CDR2 sequences are SEHNR and FQNEAQ (reference sequence). Here the CDR3 reads CASSLGTRYNEQFF. CDR3 in DNA: TGTGCCAGCAGCTTAGGGACCCGCTACAATGAGCAGTTCTTC.

The chain uses TRBV28 and TRBJ2-3; 10 positions match TRBD2. The CDR3 spans 16 residues. Unmatched junction bases numbered 9, after V lost 6 bases and J lost 3 bases. Germline loops: CDR1 MDHEN, CDR2 SYDVKM. CDR3 amino acids: CASSFTAGGGTDTQYF. Here the CDR3 DNA reads TGTGCCAGCAGCTTCACAGCGGGAGGGGGGACAGATACGCAGTATTTT.

This clonotype was counted a few times. This chain joins TRBV20-1 and TRBJ2-1; 11 nucleotides match TRBD2. Per the germline V gene, CDR1 is DFQATT and CDR2 is SNEGSKA (reference sequence). Trimming cost V 3 bases and J 10 bases; bases outside gene matches: 14. The CDR3 contains 16 residues. The CDR3 bases are TGCAGTGCTAGGCCCCCATGGTTAGCGGGAGGGGGCGAGCAGTTCTTC. This codes for CSARPPWLAGGGEQFF.

This clonotype was found a few times. The chain recombines TRBV20-1 with TRBJ2-7; 12 nucleotides line up with TRBD2. The J segment lost 6 bases and the V segment lost 6 bases, leaving 9 bases of the junction unmatched. CDR1 is DFQATT and CDR2 is SNEGSKA in the germline V gene (reference sequence). The CDR3 totals 14 residues. CDR3 sequence reads: CSARPSGRAGEQYF. The DNA of the CDR3 is TGCAGTGCCCGACCTAGCGGGAGGGCCGGCGAGCAGTACTTC.

This chain joins TRBV29-1 and TRBJ1-4; 9 bases fit TRBD1. Germline V lookup: CDR1 SQVTM, CDR2 ANQGSEA. This CDR3 comprises 14 residues. Trimming at V came to 4 bases and at J to 5 bases, leaving 5 bases not matched to a gene. The CDR3 region has the DNA TGCAGCGTTGGCGCCGGGACAGGGAATGAAAAACTGTTTTTT. Its protein product is CSVGAGTGNEKLFF.

The chain carries TRBV25-1 and TRBJ2-5; 9 nucleotides align to TRBD1. The CDR3 loop spans 15 amino acids. J gave up 5 bases and V 1 base, and 5 bases lay outside the gene matches. Germline values: CDR1 MGHDK, CDR2 SYGVNS. CDR3 coding DNA: TGTGCCAGCAGTGAATCCACAGGGGGCACGGAGACCCAGTACTTC. As protein: CASSESTGGTETQYF. The full variable domain, rest sourced from reference TRBV25-1 and TRBJ2-5, is EADIYQTPRYLVIGTGKKITLECSQTMGHDKMYWYQQDPGMELHLIHYSYGVNSTEKGDLSSESTVSRIRTEHFPLTLESARPSHTSQYLCASSESTGGTETQYFGPGTRLLVL.

A few counts support this clonotype. The genes are TRBV5-6 and TRBJ2-7; 15 nucleotides align to TRBD2. The CDR3 has 15 residues. The germline V gene has CDR1 SGHDT and CDR2 YYEEEE. The trim removed 4 bases at V and 7 bases at J, leaving 6 bases unmatched. The CDR3 region is CASSRGLAGGREQYF. CDR3 DNA sequence: TGTGCCAGCAGCCGGGGACTAGCGGGAGGACGGGAGCAGTACTTC.

The gene calls are TRBV7-6 and TRBJ1-3; no reliable D call. Germline lookup yields CDR1 SGHVS and CDR2 FNYEAQ. The CDR3 totals 14 residues. V lost 4 bases, J lost 4 bases, and 11 bases lay in between. CDR3 sequence reads: CASSSPRAGNTIYF. In nucleotides, the CDR3 is TGTGCCAGCAGCTCCCCCAGAGCGGGAAACACCATATATTTT.